The source of this TCR beta chain is a study of shared clonotypes between healthy human individuals. Study-level results: Generation probabilities of non-shared clonotypes were lower (relative to those shared by all four donors). Deeper or shallower sequencing was expected to change how clonotypes are shared among donors.

Sequenced by immunoSEQ multiplex PCR; TCRdb stores in-frame clones only, minus some. Among some 1 million clones listed, about 75% were seen once. Of note for this clone: What it binds is unknown.

The junction had 5 bases not matched to a gene; V was cut back by 2 bases and J by 4 bases. The length of the CDR3 is 15 residues. Germline CDR1 and CDR2: MNHEY and SVGAGI. The clonotype originates from a man between 18 and 29 years old in good health. The gene calls are TRBV6-5 and TRBJ2-7; 10 bases map to TRBD1. Sequenced: memory CD4+ T cells sorted from blood. Subset specified: CD45RA-negative fraction. CDR3 nucleotide sequence: TGTGCCAGCAGTTACGAAACGGGACAGGGGTACGAGCAGTACTTC. The encoded protein is CASSYETGQGYEQYF.